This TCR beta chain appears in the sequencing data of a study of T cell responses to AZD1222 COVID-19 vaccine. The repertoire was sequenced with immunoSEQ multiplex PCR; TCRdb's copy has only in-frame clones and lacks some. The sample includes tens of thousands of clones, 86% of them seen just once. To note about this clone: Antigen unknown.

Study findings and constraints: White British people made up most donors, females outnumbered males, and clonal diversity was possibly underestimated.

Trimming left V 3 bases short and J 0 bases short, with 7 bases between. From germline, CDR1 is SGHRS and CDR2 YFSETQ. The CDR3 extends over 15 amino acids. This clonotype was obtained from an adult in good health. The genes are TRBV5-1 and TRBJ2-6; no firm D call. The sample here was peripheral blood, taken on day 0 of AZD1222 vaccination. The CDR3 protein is CASSSYTSGANVLTF. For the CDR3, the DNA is TGCGCCAGCAGCTCCTACACCTCTGGGGCCAACGTCCTGACTTTC.